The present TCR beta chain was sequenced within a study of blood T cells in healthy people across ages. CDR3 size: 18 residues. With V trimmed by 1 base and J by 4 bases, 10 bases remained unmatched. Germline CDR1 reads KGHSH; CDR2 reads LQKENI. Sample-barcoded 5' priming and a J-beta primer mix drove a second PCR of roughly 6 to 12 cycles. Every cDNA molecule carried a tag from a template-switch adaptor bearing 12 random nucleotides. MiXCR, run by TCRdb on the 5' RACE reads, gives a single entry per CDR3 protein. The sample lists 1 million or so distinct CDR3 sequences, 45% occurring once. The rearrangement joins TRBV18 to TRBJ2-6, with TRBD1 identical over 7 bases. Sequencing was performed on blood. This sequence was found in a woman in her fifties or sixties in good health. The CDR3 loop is CASSPLGTAPQGANVLTF. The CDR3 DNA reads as TGTGCCAGCTCACCACTTGGGACAGCACCGCAAGGGGCCAACGTCCTGACTTTC.